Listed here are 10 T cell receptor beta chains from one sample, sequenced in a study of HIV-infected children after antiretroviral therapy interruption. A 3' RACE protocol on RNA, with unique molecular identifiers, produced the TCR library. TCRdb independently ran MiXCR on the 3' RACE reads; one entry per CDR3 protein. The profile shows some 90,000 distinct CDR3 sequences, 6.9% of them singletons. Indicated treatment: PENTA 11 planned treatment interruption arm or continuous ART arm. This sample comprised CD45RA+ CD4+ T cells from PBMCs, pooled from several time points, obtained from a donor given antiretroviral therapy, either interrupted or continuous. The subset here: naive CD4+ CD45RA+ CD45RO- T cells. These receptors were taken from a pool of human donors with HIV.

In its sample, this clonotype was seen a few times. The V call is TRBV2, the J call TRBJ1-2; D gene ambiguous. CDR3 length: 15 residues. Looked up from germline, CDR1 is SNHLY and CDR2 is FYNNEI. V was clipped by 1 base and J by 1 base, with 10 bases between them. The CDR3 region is CASSEEGRINYGYTF. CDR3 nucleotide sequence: TGTGCCAGCAGTGAAGAGGGCAGGATTAACTATGGCTACACCTTC.

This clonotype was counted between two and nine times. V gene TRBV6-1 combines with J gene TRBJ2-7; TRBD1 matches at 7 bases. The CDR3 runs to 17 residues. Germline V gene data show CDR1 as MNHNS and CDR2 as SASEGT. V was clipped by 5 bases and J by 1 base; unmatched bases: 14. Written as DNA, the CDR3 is TGTGCCAGCAGTCGAGGAAACAGGGGCCTTTCATCCTACGAGCAGTACTTC. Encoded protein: CASSRGNRGLSSYEQYF.

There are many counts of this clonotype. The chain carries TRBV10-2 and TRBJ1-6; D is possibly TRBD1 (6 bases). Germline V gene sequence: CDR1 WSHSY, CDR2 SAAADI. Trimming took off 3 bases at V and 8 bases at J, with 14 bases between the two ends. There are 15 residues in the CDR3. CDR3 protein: CASSERWGADSPLHF. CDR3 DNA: TGCGCCAGCAGTGAACGGTGGGGGGCAGATTCACCCCTCCACTTT.

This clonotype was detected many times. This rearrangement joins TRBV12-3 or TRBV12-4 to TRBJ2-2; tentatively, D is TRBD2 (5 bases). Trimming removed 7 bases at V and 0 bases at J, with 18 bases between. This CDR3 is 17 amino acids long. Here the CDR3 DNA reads TGTGCCAGCACCATACGTACTAGGTTCGCGAACACCGGGGAGCTGTTTTTT. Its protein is CASTIRTRFANTGELFF.

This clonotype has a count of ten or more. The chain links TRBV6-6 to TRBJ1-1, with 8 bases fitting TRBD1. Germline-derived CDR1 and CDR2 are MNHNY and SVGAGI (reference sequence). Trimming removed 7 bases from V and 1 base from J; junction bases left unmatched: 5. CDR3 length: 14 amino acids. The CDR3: CASTRTGWNTEAFF. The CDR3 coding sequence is TGTGCCAGCACCAGGACAGGGTGGAACACTGAAGCTTTCTTT.

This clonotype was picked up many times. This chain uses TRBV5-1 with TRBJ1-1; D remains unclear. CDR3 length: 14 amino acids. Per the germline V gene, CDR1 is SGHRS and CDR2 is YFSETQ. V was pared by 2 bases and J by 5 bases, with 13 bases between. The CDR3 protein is CASSFRGQGTEAFF. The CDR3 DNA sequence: TGCGCCAGCAGCTTCCGCGGGCAAGGAACTGAAGCTTTCTTT. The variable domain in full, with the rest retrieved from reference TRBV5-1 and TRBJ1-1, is KAGVTQTPRYLIKTRGQQVTLSCSPISGHRSVSWYQQTPGQGLQFLFEYFSETQRNKGNFPGRFSGRQFSNSRSEMNVSTLELGDSALYLCASSFRGQGTEAFFGQGTRLTVV.

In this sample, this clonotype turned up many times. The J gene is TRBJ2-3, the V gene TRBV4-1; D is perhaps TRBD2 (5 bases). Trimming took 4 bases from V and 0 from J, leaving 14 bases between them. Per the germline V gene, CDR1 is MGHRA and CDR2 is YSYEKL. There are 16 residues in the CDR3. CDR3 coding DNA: TGCGCCAGCAGCCGATGGTTTAGCGTTAGCACAGATACGCAGTATTTT. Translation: CASSRWFSVSTDTQYF.

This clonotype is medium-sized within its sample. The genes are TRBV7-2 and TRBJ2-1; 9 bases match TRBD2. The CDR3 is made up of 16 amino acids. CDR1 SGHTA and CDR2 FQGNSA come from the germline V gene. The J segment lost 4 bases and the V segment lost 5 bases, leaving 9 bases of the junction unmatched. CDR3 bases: TGTGCCAGCAGCCTGGGCCCTAGCGGGGTTTACAATGAGCAGTTCTTC. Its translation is CASSLGPSGVYNEQFF.

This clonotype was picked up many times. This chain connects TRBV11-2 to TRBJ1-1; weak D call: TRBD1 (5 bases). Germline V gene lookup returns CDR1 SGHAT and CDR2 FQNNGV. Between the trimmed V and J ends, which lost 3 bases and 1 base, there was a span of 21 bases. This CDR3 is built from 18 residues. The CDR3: CASSFFLGPSPENTEAFF. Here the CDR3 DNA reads TGTGCCAGCAGCTTTTTTCTGGGACCCAGTCCAGAGAACACTGAAGCTTTCTTT.

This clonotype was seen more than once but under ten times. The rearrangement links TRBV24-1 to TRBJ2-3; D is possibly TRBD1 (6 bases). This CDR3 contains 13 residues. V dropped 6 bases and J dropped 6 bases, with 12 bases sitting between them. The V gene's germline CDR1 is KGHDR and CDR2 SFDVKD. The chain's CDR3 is CATSTGSRDTQYF. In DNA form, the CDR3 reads TGTGCCACCAGTACAGGGTCCCGCGATACGCAGTATTTT.